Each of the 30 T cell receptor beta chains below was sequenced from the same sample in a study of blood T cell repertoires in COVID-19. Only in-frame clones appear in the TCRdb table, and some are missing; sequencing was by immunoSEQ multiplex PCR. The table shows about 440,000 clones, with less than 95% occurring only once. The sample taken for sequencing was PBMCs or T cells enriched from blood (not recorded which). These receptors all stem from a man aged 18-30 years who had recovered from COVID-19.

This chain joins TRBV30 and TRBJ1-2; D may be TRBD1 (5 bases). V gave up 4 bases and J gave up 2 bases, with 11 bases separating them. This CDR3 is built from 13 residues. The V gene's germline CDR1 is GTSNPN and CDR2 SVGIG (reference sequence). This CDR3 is CAWIMGPNYGYTF. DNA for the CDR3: TGTGCCTGGATAATGGGGCCGAACTATGGCTACACCTTC.

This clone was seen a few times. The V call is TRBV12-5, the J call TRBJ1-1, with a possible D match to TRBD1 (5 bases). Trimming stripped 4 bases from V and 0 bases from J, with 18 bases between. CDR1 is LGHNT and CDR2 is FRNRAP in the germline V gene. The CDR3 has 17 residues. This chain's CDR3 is CASGSLWGGLMNTEAFF. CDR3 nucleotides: TGTGCTAGTGGTTCGCTTTGGGGCGGCCTTATGAACACTGAAGCTTTCTTT. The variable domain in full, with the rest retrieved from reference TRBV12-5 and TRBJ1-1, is DARVTQTPRHKVTEMGQEVTMRCQPILGHNTVFWYRQTMMQGLELLAYFRNRAPLDDSGMPKDRFSAEMPDATLATLKIQPSEPRDSAVYFCASGSLWGGLMNTEAFFGQGTRLTVV.

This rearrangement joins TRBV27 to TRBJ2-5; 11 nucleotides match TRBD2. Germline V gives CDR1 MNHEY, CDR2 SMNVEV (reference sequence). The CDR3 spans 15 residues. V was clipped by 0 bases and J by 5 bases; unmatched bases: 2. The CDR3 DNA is TGTGCCAGCAGTTTATCGGGACTAGCGGCGGAGACCCAGTACTTC. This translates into CASSLSGLAAETQYF.

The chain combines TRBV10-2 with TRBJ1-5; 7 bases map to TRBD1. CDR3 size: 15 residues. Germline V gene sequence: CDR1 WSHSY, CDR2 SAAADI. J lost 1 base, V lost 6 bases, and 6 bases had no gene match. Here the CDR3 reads CASSWGQRSNQPQHF. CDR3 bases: TGCGCCAGCAGCTGGGGACAGAGGAGCAATCAGCCCCAGCATTTT.

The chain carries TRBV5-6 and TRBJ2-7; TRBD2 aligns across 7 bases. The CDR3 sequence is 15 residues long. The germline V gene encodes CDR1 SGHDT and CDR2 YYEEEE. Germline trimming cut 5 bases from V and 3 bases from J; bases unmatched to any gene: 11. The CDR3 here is CASRLLAEDIYEQYF. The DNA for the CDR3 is TGTGCCAGCAGGTTGCTAGCGGAGGATATCTACGAGCAGTACTTC. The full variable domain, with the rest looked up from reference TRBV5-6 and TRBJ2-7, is DAGVTQSPTHLIKTRGQQVTLRCSPKSGHDTVSWYQQALGQGPQFIFQYYEEEERQRGNFPDRFSGHQFPNYSSELNVNALLLGDSALYLCASRLLAEDIYEQYFGPGTRLTVT.

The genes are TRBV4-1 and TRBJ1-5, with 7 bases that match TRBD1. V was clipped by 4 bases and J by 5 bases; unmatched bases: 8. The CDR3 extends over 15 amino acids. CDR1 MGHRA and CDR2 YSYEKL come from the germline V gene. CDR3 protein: CASSPRQGGDQPQHF. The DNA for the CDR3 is TGCGCCAGCAGCCCCAGACAGGGAGGCGATCAGCCCCAGCATTTT.

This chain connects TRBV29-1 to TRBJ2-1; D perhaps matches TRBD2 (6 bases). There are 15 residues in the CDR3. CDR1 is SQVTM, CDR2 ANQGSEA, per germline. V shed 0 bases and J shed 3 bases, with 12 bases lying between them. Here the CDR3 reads CSVEDGGTDYNEQFF. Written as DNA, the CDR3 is TGCAGCGTTGAAGATGGGGGGACGGACTACAATGAGCAGTTCTTC.

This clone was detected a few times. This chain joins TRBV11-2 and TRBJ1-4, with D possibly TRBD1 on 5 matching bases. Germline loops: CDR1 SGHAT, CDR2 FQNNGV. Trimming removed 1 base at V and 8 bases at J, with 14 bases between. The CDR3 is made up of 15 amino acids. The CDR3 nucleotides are TGTGCCAGCAGCTTAGTGGCGGGGCTGGTCGAAAAACTGTTTTTT. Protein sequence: CASSLVAGLVEKLFF.

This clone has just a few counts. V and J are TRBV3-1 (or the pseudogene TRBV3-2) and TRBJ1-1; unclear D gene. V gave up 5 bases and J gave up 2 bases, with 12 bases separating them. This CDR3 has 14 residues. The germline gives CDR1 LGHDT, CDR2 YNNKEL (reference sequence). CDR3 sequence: CASSFLTTNTEAFF. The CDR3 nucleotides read TGTGCCAGCAGCTTCCTGACAACTAACACTGAAGCTTTCTTT.

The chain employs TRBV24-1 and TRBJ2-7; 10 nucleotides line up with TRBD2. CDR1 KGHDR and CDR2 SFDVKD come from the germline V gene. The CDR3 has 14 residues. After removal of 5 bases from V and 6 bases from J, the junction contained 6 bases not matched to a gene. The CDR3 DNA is TGTGCCACCAGTGCTAGCGGGAGCGGTTTCGAGCAGTACTTC. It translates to CATSASGSGFEQYF.

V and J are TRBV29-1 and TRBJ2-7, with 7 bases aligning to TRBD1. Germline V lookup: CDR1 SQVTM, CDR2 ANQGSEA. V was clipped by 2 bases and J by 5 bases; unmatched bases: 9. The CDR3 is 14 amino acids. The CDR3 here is CSVEKAGGRNEQYF. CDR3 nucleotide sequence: TGCAGCGTTGAAAAGGCAGGGGGTAGGAACGAGCAGTACTTC.

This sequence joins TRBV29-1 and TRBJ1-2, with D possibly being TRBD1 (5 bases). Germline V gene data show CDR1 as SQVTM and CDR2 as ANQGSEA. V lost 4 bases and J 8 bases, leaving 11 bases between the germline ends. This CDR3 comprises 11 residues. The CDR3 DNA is TGCAGCGTTGTCGGGGGAAGCGGCTACACCTTC. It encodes CSVVGGSGYTF.

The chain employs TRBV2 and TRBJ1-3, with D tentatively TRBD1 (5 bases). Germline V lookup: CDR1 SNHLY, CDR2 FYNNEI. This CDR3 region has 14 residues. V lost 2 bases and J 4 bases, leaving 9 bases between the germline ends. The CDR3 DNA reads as TGTGCCAGCAGTGAACCACAGGAAGGAAACACCATATATTTT. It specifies CASSEPQEGNTIYF. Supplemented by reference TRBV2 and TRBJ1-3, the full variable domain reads EPEVTQTPSHQVTQMGQEVILRCVPISNHLYFYWYRQILGQKVEFLVSFYNNEISEKSEIFDDQFSVERPDGSNFTLKIRSTKLEDSAMYFCASSEPQEGNTIYFGEGSWLTVV.

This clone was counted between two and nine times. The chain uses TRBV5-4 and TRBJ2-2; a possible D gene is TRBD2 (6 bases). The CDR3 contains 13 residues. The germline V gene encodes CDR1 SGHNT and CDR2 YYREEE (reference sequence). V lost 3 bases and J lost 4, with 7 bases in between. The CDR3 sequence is CASSWGVTGELFF. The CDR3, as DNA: TGTGCCAGCAGCTGGGGGGTCACCGGGGAGCTGTTTTTT.

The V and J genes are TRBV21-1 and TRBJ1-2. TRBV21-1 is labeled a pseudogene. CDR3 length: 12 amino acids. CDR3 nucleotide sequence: TGTGCGAGGCGGGGGGCGATCTATGGCTACACCTTC. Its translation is CARRGAIYGYTF.

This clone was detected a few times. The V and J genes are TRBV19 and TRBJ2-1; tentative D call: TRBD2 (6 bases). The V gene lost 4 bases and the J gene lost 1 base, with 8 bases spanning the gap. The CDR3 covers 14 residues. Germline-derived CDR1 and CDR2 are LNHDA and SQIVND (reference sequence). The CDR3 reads CASSNSGSYNEQFF. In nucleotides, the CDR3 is TGTGCCAGTAGTAATAGCGGATCCTACAATGAGCAGTTCTTC.

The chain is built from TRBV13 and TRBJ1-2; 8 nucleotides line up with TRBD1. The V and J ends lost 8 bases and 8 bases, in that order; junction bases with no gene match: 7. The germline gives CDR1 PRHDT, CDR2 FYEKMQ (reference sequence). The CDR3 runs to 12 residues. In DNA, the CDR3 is TGTGCCAGCGTGGACAGGGCATACGGCTACACCTTC. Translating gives CASVDRAYGYTF.

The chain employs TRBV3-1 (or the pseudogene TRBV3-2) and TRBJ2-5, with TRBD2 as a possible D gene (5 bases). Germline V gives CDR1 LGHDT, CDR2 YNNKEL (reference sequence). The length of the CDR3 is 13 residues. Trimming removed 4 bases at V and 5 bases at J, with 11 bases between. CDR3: CASSPTRYETQYF. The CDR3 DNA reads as TGTGCCAGCAGCCCCACTAGATACGAGACCCAGTACTTC.

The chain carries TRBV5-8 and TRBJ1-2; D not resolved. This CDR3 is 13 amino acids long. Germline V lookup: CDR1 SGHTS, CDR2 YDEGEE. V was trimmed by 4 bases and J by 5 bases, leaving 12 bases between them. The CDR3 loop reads CASSRAGLYGYTF. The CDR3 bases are TGTGCCAGCAGCCGCGCCGGGTTGTATGGCTACACCTTC.

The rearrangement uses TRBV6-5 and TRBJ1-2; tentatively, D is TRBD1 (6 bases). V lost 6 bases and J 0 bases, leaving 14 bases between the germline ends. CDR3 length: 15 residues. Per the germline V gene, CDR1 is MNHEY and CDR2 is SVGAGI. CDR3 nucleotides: TGTGCCAGCAGGCCGAGCGGGGGCTCTAACTATGGCTACACCTTC. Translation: CASRPSGGSNYGYTF.

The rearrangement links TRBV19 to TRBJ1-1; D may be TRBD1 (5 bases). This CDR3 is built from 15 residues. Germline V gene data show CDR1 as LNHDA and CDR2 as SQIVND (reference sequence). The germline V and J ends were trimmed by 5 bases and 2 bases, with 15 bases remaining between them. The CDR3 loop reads CASSYQGRVNTEAFF. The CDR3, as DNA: TGTGCCAGTAGTTACCAGGGTAGGGTAAACACTGAAGCTTTCTTT.

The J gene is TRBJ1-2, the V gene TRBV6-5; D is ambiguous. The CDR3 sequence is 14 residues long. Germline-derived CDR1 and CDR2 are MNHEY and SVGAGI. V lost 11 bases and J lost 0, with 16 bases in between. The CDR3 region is CAVRVGRANYGYTF. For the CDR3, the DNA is TGTGCCGTCAGAGTGGGGAGAGCTAACTATGGCTACACCTTC.

The CDR3 region is CASSLQGVGNTGELFF. The CDR3 bases are TGTGCCAGCAGTTTACAGGGGGTGGGGAACACCGGGGAGCTGTTTTTT. This chain uses TRBV27 with TRBJ2-2; TRBD1 matches 7 bases. Per germline, CDR1 MNHEY and CDR2 SMNVEV (reference sequence). V lost 2 bases to trimming and J lost 1 base; unmatched junction nucleotides: 4. CDR3 length equals 16 residues.

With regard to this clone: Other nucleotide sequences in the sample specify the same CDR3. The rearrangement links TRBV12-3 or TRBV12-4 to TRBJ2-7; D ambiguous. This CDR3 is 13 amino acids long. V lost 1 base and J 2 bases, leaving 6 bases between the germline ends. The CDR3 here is CASSLGQTYEQYF. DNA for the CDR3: TGTGCCAGCAGTTTAGGGCAGACCTACGAGCAGTACTTC.

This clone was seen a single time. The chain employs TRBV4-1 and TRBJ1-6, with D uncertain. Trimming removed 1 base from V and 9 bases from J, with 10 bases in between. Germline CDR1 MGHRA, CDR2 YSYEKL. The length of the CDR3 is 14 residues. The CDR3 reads CASSQGVRGSPLHF. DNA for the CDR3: TGCGCCAGCAGCCAAGGGGTTCGCGGTTCACCCCTCCACTTT.

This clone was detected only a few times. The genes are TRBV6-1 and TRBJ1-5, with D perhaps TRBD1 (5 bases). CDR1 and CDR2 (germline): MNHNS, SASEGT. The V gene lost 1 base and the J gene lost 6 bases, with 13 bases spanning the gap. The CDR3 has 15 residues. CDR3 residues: CASSEEKGSIQPQHF. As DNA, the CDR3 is TGTGCCAGCAGTGAAGAGAAGGGGTCGATTCAGCCCCAGCATTTT.

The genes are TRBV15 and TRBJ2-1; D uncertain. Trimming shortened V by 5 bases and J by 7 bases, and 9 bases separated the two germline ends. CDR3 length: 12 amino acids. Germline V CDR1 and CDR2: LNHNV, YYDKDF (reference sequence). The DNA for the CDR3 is TGTGCCACCAGCGACGACTGGAATGAGCAGTTCTTC. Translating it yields CATSDDWNEQFF.

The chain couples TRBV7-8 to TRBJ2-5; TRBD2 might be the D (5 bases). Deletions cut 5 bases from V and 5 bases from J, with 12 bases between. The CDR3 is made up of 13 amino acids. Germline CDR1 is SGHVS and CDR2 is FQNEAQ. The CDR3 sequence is CASSRTYSETQYF. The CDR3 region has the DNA TGTGCCAGCAGCCGGACTTACTCTGAGACCCAGTACTTC. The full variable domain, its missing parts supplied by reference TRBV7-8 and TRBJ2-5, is GAGVSQSPRYKVAKRGQDVALRCDPISGHVSLFWYQQALGQGPEFLTYFQNEAQLDKSGLPSDRFFAERPEGSVSTLKIQRTQQEDSAVYLCASSRTYSETQYFGPGTRLLVL.

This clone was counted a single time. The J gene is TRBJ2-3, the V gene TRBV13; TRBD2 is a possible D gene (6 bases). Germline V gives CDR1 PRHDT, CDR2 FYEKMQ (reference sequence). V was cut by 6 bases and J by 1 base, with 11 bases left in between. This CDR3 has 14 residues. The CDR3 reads CASSSERGTDTQYF. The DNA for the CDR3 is TGTGCCAGCAGTTCAGAGCGGGGCACAGATACGCAGTATTTT.

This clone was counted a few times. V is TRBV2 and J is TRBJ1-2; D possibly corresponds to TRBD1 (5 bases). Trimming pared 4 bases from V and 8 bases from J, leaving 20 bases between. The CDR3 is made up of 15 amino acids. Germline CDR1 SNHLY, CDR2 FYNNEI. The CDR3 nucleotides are TGTGCCAGCAGTGTGATGTCCTCTACGTGGACAGGCTACACCTTC. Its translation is CASSVMSSTWTGYTF.